What follows describes a single T cell receptor (beta chain). From germline, CDR1 is SNHLY and CDR2 FYNNEI. CDR3 size: 15 residues. Deletions cut 6 bases from V and 0 bases from J, with 12 bases between. This sample was taken from a study of long-term antiretroviral therapy in people with HIV. Survey-level immunoSEQ v3.0 assays were run. Sequencing aimed at roughly 35,000-50,000 T-cell genomes per sample. Profiling relied on immunoSEQ multiplex PCR, and the TCRdb table lists in-frame clones only, not all of them. The sample has approximately 22,000 clones; about 84% are singletons. The sequencing here drew on unsorted PBMCs, taken 0.5 years before starting antiretroviral therapy. This TCR was recovered from a man aged 35 to 55 with HIV. The genes are TRBV2 and TRBJ2-1; weak D call: TRBD2 (6 bases). This chain's CDR3 is CASSLLGGSYNEQFF. DNA of the CDR3: TGTGCCAGCAGCCTCCTCGGGGGCTCCTACAATGAGCAGTTCTTC. The full variable domain, in which reference TRBV2 and TRBJ2-1 provide the parts outside the CDR3, is EPEVTQTPSHQVTQMGQEVILRCVPISNHLYFYWYRQILGQKVEFLVSFYNNEISEKSEIFDDQFSVERPDGSNFTLKIRSTKLEDSAMYFCASSLLGGSYNEQFFGPGTRLTVL.